These T cell receptor beta chains were read from a single sample in a study of blood T cell repertoires in COVID-19. TCRdb's copy holds only in-frame clones and misses some; the assay was immunoSEQ multiplex PCR. The sample lists more than 90,000 clones; 92% were seen once. Specimen: peripheral blood. These receptors all stem from a man in his fifties or sixties with active COVID-19. Each CDR3 is given with its conserved first and last residue. A D gene is named only where the DNA matches it firmly. A row's size may be missing; if present it is once, few, many or a size class.

d_gene: -; len: 15; j_gene: TRBJ1-1; abundance: -; v_gene: TRBV30; CDR3aa: CAWSADPQMNTEAFF; CDR3nt: TGTGCCTGGAGTGCCGATCCCCAGATGAACACTGAAGCTTTCTTT
d_gene: -; len: 13; j_gene: TRBJ1-1; abundance: -; v_gene: TRBV6-5; CDR3aa: CASSYSTGGSAFF; CDR3nt: TGTGCCAGCAGTTACTCTACAGGCGGTTCGGCTTTCTTT
d_gene: -; len: 15; j_gene: TRBJ2-7; abundance: -; v_gene: TRBV5-1; CDR3aa: CASSLEAGNFYEQYF; CDR3nt: TGCGCCAGCAGCTTGGAGGCAGGGAATTTTTACGAGCAGTACTTC
d_gene: -; len: 14; j_gene: TRBJ1-1; abundance: once; v_gene: TRBV2; CDR3aa: CASSLRTVNTEAFF; CDR3nt: TGTGCCAGCAGTTTGCGTACAGTGAACACTGAAGCTTTCTTT
d_gene: TRBD1; len: 14; j_gene: TRBJ2-7; abundance: -; v_gene: TRBV5-1; CDR3aa: CASSSGTVSYEQYF; CDR3nt: TGCGCCAGCAGCTCAGGGACAGTATCCTACGAGCAGTACTTC
d_gene: -; len: 17; j_gene: TRBJ2-5; abundance: -; v_gene: TRBV7-8; CDR3aa: CASSPHGELKVGETQYF; CDR3nt: TGTGCCAGCAGCCCCCACGGGGAGTTAAAGGTGGGAGAGACCCAGTACTTC
d_gene: TRBD1; len: 15; j_gene: TRBJ2-5; abundance: -; v_gene: TRBV24-1; CDR3aa: CATSEQAGGWETQYF; CDR3nt: TGTGCCACCAGTGAACAAGCAGGGGGATGGGAGACCCAGTACTTC
d_gene: TRBD1; len: 14; j_gene: TRBJ1-6; abundance: -; v_gene: TRBV28; CDR3aa: CASRRDRTSSPLHF; CDR3nt: TGTGCCAGCCGGCGGGACAGAACCAGTTCACCCCTCCACTTT
d_gene: TRBD2; len: 15; j_gene: TRBJ2-1; abundance: once; v_gene: TRBV19; CDR3aa: CASSLERGSYNEQFF; CDR3nt: TGTGCCAGTAGTCTAGAGCGGGGCTCCTACAATGAGCAGTTCTTC
d_gene: TRBD2; len: 17; j_gene: TRBJ2-3; abundance: -; v_gene: TRBV4-2; CDR3aa: CASSQVPTAGDTDTQYF; CDR3nt: TGTGCCAGCAGCCAAGTACCGACAGCGGGAGACACAGATACGCAGTATTTT
d_gene: TRBD1; len: 16; j_gene: TRBJ2-7; abundance: -; v_gene: TRBV28; CDR3aa: CASSSPSQGARYEQYF; CDR3nt: TGTGCCAGCAGTTCCCCGAGCCAGGGGGCGCGGTACGAGCAGTACTTC
d_gene: -; len: 16; j_gene: TRBJ2-1; abundance: -; v_gene: TRBV9; CDR3aa: CASSVEGGWTYNEQFF; CDR3nt: TGTGCCAGCAGCGTAGAAGGCGGTTGGACCTACAATGAGCAGTTCTTC
d_gene: -; len: 12; j_gene: TRBJ2-7; abundance: -; v_gene: TRBV20-1; CDR3aa: CSASRGSYEQYF; CDR3nt: TGCAGTGCTAGTAGGGGCTCCTACGAGCAGTACTTC
d_gene: TRBD1; len: 16; j_gene: TRBJ2-2; abundance: -; v_gene: TRBV7-2; CDR3aa: CASSTYRGRGTGELFF; CDR3nt: TGTGCCAGCAGCACTTACAGGGGGCGAGGTACCGGGGAGCTGTTTTTT
d_gene: TRBD1; len: 15; j_gene: TRBJ2-7; abundance: -; v_gene: TRBV6-5; CDR3aa: CASSPDRGRTYEQYF; CDR3nt: TGTGCCAGCAGTCCAGACAGGGGGAGAACCTACGAGCAGTACTTC
d_gene: -; len: 17; j_gene: TRBJ2-3; abundance: -; v_gene: TRBV5-1; CDR3aa: CASSLAGQGKTTDTQYF; CDR3nt: TGCGCCAGCAGCTTGGCCGGGCAGGGAAAAACAACAGATACGCAGTATTTT
d_gene: TRBD1; len: 15; j_gene: TRBJ1-1; abundance: -; v_gene: TRBV7-9; CDR3aa: CASSAGQGEGDEAFF; CDR3nt: TGTGCCAGCAGCGCAGGACAGGGAGAGGGTGATGAAGCTTTCTTT
d_gene: TRBD1; len: 14; j_gene: TRBJ1-3; abundance: -; v_gene: TRBV28; CDR3aa: CASSLRGPGNTIYF; CDR3nt: TGTGCCAGCAGTTTGAGGGGGCCTGGAAACACCATATATTTT
d_gene: TRBD1; len: 15; j_gene: TRBJ2-1; abundance: -; v_gene: TRBV28; CDR3aa: CASSLYAQGYNEQFF; CDR3nt: TGTGCCAGCAGTTTATACGCACAGGGGTACAATGAGCAGTTCTTC
d_gene: -; len: 13; j_gene: TRBJ2-7; abundance: -; v_gene: TRBV2; CDR3aa: CASRVRIIYEQYF; CDR3nt: TGTGCCAGCAGGGTTAGAATAATCTACGAGCAGTACTTC
d_gene: -; len: 15; j_gene: TRBJ2-1; abundance: -; v_gene: TRBV3-1/TRBV3-2; CDR3aa: CASSQEWGSRHEQFF; CDR3nt: TGTGCCAGCAGCCAAGAATGGGGCTCCCGCCATGAGCAGTTCTTC
d_gene: -; len: 13; j_gene: TRBJ2-7; abundance: -; v_gene: TRBV20-1; CDR3aa: CSASAIDTYEQYF; CDR3nt: TGCAGTGCTAGTGCCATCGACACCTACGAGCAGTACTTC
d_gene: TRBD1; len: 16; j_gene: TRBJ2-7; abundance: -; v_gene: TRBV4-1; CDR3aa: CASSQVPSTGNYEQYF; CDR3nt: TGCGCCAGCAGCCAAGTCCCCTCGACAGGGAACTACGAGCAGTACTTC
d_gene: TRBD1; len: 17; j_gene: TRBJ1-6; abundance: -; v_gene: TRBV27; CDR3aa: CASSPLGRTGNNSPLHF; CDR3nt: TGTGCCAGCAGTCCTCTTGGACGGACAGGCAATAATTCACCCCTCCACTTT
d_gene: TRBD2; len: 17; j_gene: TRBJ2-3; abundance: many; v_gene: TRBV3-1/TRBV3-2; CDR3aa: CARSGEIAEGAPDTQYF; CDR3nt: TGTGCCAGGAGCGGGGAGATAGCGGAAGGGGCCCCAGATACGCAGTATTTT
d_gene: -; len: 14; j_gene: TRBJ2-7; abundance: -; v_gene: TRBV5-4; CDR3aa: CASSLGLGGYEQYF; CDR3nt: TGTGCCAGCAGCTTAGGACTGGGCGGGTACGAGCAGTACTTC
d_gene: -; len: 13; j_gene: TRBJ1-4; abundance: once; v_gene: TRBV19; CDR3aa: CASSTGVNEKLFF; CDR3nt: TGTGCCAGCTCGACGGGAGTGAATGAAAAACTGTTTTTT
d_gene: TRBD2; len: 16; j_gene: TRBJ2-1; abundance: -; v_gene: TRBV19; CDR3aa: CASSTRLAGAFNEQFF; CDR3nt: TGTGCCAGTAGTACACGACTAGCGGGAGCATTCAATGAGCAGTTCTTC
d_gene: TRBD2; len: 16; j_gene: TRBJ2-7; abundance: -; v_gene: TRBV6-1; CDR3aa: CASSEGLAGGVYEQYF; CDR3nt: TGTGCCAGCAGTGAAGGGCTAGCGGGAGGCGTGTACGAGCAGTACTTC
d_gene: -; len: 15; j_gene: TRBJ2-7; abundance: medium-sized; v_gene: TRBV6-1; CDR3aa: CASSEEGGGSYEQYF; CDR3nt: TGTGCCAGCAGTGAAGAGGGAGGGGGCTCCTACGAGCAGTACTTC
d_gene: -; len: 18; j_gene: TRBJ1-2; abundance: once; v_gene: TRBV5-4; CDR3aa: CASSEFKRHETRSDGYTF; CDR3nt: TGTGCCAGCAGCGAGTTTAAACGACACGAAACCAGATCCGATGGCTACACCTTC
d_gene: TRBD1; len: 15; j_gene: TRBJ1-2; abundance: -; v_gene: TRBV9; CDR3aa: CASSPPGQGLSGYTF; CDR3nt: TGTGCCAGCAGCCCGCCGGGACAGGGACTATCTGGCTACACCTTC
d_gene: -; len: 15; j_gene: TRBJ1-3; abundance: -; v_gene: TRBV3-1/TRBV3-2; CDR3aa: CASSRTAVGGNTIYF; CDR3nt: TGTGCCAGCAGCAGGACAGCTGTGGGAGGAAACACCATATATTTT
d_gene: TRBD2; len: 16; j_gene: TRBJ2-1; abundance: once; v_gene: TRBV19; CDR3aa: CASSTLAGNIGNEQFF; CDR3nt: TGTGCCAGTAGTACCTTAGCGGGAAATATAGGCAATGAGCAGTTCTTC
d_gene: TRBD2; len: 16; j_gene: TRBJ2-2; abundance: -; v_gene: TRBV7-3; CDR3aa: CASSIPGTSSPGELFF; CDR3nt: TGTGCCAGCAGCATTCCCGGGACTAGCAGCCCCGGGGAGCTGTTTTTT
d_gene: -; len: 14; j_gene: TRBJ2-3; abundance: -; v_gene: TRBV7-9; CDR3aa: CASSLARLADTQYF; CDR3nt: TGTGCCAGCAGCTTAGCGAGGCTAGCTGATACGCAGTATTTT
d_gene: TRBD1; len: 13; j_gene: TRBJ1-2; abundance: -; v_gene: TRBV7-9; CDR3aa: CASSETGGTGYTF; CDR3nt: TGTGCCAGCAGCGAGACAGGGGGCACCGGCTACACCTTC